This T cell receptor (beta chain) was profiled in a study of lymphopenia after photon versus proton radiotherapy. Study-wide findings and caveats: Photon-treated patients lost naive T cells and TCR diversity; proton-treated stayed stable.

The sample holds a few counts of this clone. Antigen specificity is unknown. Sequenced by immunoSEQ multiplex PCR; TCRdb stores in-frame clones only, minus some. Here the sample spans about 22,000 clones, about 89% being singletons. Germline CDR1 is SEHNR and CDR2 is FQNEAQ (reference sequence). Trimming pared 0 bases from V and 9 bases from J, leaving 15 bases between. The CDR3 spans 16 residues. The V call is TRBV7-9, the J call TRBJ1-6; the D gene is possibly TRBD1 (6 bases). This receptor was identified in a man older than 75 with esophageal cancer. Sequenced material: peripheral blood, taken from a patient treated with proton-based radiotherapy. The CDR3 loop reads CASSLARGDILSPLHF. CDR3 bases: TGTGCCAGCAGCTTAGCGAGAGGGGACATTCTTTCACCCCTCCACTTT.